This TCR beta chain was captured in a study of blood T cell repertoires in COVID-19. Some clones are missing from TCRdb's copy, which holds only in-frame ones; the method was immunoSEQ multiplex PCR. Of about 160,000 clones in the sample, more than 85% were seen once. V was trimmed by 3 bases and J by 3 bases, leaving 13 bases between them. Per the germline V gene, CDR1 is SGDLS and CDR2 is YYNGEE. The CDR3 is 15 residues long. The J gene is TRBJ2-1, the V gene TRBV9; D might be TRBD2 (5 bases). The specimen was PBMCs or T cells enriched from blood (not recorded which). The TCR originated in a woman aged 45 to 65 who had recovered from COVID-19. CDR3 sequence (DNA): TGTGCCAGCAGCGGGACTTCCCTTTTCTACAATGAGCAGTTCTTC. Amino acid sequence: CASSGTSLFYNEQFF.